The T cell receptor beta chain under discussion was sequenced for a study of beta chain features in type 1 diabetes. Findings and caveats of the study: Significant though moderate, a shortening of TCRB CDR3s appeared in all four CD4+ subsets of Type 1 diabetes patients.

The CDR3 is made up of 13 amino acids. Germline CDR1 SGHTA, CDR2 FQGTGA. Between the trimmed V and J ends, which lost 4 bases and 8 bases, there was a span of 14 bases. In the case of this clone: Its matching antigen is unknown.

Reverse transcribing all isolated RNA meant expressed TCRB transcripts were sequenced. Profiled with immunoSEQ multiplex PCR; TCRdb holds only in-frame clones, not every one. This table holds some 290,000 clones, roughly an eighth found once. V gene TRBV7-3 combines with J gene TRBJ1-2; D is possibly TRBD1 (6 bases). The sample consisted of naive CD4+ T cells from blood. This clonotype originated in a man in his thirties or forties with type 1 diabetes. The CDR3 DNA reads TGTGCCAGCAGCTCTGGCGGACAGTTAGGCTACACCTTC. Translated: CASSSGGQLGYTF. The complete variable domain, with remaining parts taken from reference TRBV7-3 and TRBJ1-2, reads GAGVSQTPSNKVTEKGKYVELRCDPISGHTALYWYRQSLGQGPEFLIYFQGTGAADDSGLPNDRFFAVRPEGSVSTLKIQRTERGDSAVYLCASSSGGQLGYTFGSGTRLTVV.